The 16 T cell receptor beta chains presented below share a single source sample, sequenced in a study of T cell changes during pregnancy in multiple sclerosis. Data came from immunoSEQ multiplex PCR; TCRdb stores just in-frame clones and leaves some out. The sample yields tens of thousands of clones, around 92% seen once. The input for sequencing was CD4+ T cells from peripheral blood mononuclear cells, taken in the third trimester of pregnancy. Receptors originate from a female donor with multiple sclerosis, enrolled in a pregnancy study.

The chain links TRBV7-8 to TRBJ2-5, with D perhaps TRBD1 (6 bases). The CDR3 sequence is 15 residues long. The V and J ends lost 4 bases and 2 bases respectively, with 14 bases between them. Per germline, CDR1 SGHVS and CDR2 FQNEAQ. CDR3 loop: CASSSEGHVQETQYF. The CDR3 DNA follows: TGTGCCAGCAGCTCCGAGGGACATGTTCAAGAGACCCAGTACTTC.

The rearrangement links TRBV29-1 to TRBJ2-2, with D tentatively TRBD2 (6 bases). V lost 1 base and J 3 bases, leaving 6 bases between the germline ends. The CDR3 spans 13 residues. Germline V gene data show CDR1 as SQVTM and CDR2 as ANQGSEA. The CDR3 spells CSVEGEDTGELFF. The CDR3 bases are TGCAGCGTTGAAGGGGAGGACACCGGGGAGCTGTTTTTT.

This clone has only a few counts. This chain joins TRBV18 and TRBJ1-1; tentatively, D is TRBD1 (6 bases). This CDR3 is 16 amino acids long. Trimming removed 0 bases from V and 4 bases from J, with 15 bases in between. The germline V gene encodes CDR1 KGHSH and CDR2 LQKENI. This CDR3 reads CASSPPYSGDRTEAFF. CDR3 coding DNA: TGTGCCAGCTCACCACCGTATTCAGGGGATCGCACTGAAGCTTTCTTT. Full variable domain (remainder filled in from reference TRBV18 and TRBJ1-1): NAGVMQNPRHLVRRRGQEARLRCSPMKGHSHVYWYRQLPEEGLKFMVYLQKENIIDESGMPKERFSAEFPKEGPSILRIQQVVRGDSAAYFCASSPPYSGDRTEAFFGQGTRLTVV.

This clone has a single count. The gene calls are TRBV18 and TRBJ2-3, with a weak D call TRBD2 (6 bases). Trimming removed 1 base at V and 2 bases at J, with 7 bases between. Germline V gene lookup returns CDR1 KGHSH and CDR2 LQKENI. The CDR3 length is 14 residues. CDR3 DNA sequence: TGTGCCAGCTCACCACTAGCGGCCACAGATACGCAGTATTTT. It is translated as CASSPLAATDTQYF. Variable domain in full (rest from reference TRBV18 and TRBJ2-3): NAGVMQNPRHLVRRRGQEARLRCSPMKGHSHVYWYRQLPEEGLKFMVYLQKENIIDESGMPKERFSAEFPKEGPSILRIQQVVRGDSAAYFCASSPLAATDTQYFGPGTRLTVL.

This chain uses TRBV6-1 with TRBJ1-3, with D possibly being TRBD1 (6 bases). The CDR3 totals 15 residues. V was trimmed by 5 bases and J by 0 bases, leaving 11 bases between them. CDR1 is MNHNS, CDR2 SASEGT, per germline. As DNA, the CDR3 is TGTGCCAGCAGTTTCGACAGGACCTCTGGAAACACCATATATTTT. Translated: CASSFDRTSGNTIYF.

This clone was seen once. The chain employs TRBV2 and TRBJ2-2, with 10 bases lining up with TRBD1. V was clipped by 2 bases and J by 5 bases; unmatched bases: 11. CDR3 length: 18 amino acids. Germline CDR1 is SNHLY and CDR2 is FYNNEI. CDR3 region: CASSELWTGGSSTGELFF. The CDR3 coding sequence is TGTGCCAGCAGTGAATTGTGGACAGGGGGATCGAGTACCGGGGAGCTGTTTTTT.

The CDR3 loop reads CASSLRDYDPRGQYF. Here the CDR3 DNA reads TGCGCCAGCAGCCTTCGGGACTACGACCCACGGGGGCAGTATTTT. The chain links TRBV4-1 to TRBJ2-3; 7 nucleotides match TRBD2. Trimming cost V 4 bases and J 11 bases; bases outside gene matches: 15. Germline values: CDR1 MGHRA, CDR2 YSYEKL. The CDR3 is 15 residues long.

The DNA of the CDR3 is TGTGCCAGCAGCCTATTAGGCAATCAGCCCCAGCATTTT. This translates into CASSLLGNQPQHF. The rearrangement links TRBV28 to TRBJ1-5; D remains unclear. CDR3 length: 13 residues. Per the germline V gene, CDR1 is MDHEN and CDR2 is SYDVKM. V lost 6 bases, J lost 2 bases, and 8 bases lay in between.

The table lists this clone with a count of one. This chain connects TRBV27 to TRBJ2-1, with 8 nucleotides matching TRBD2. V lost 6 bases, J lost 7 bases, and 8 bases stayed unmatched. CDR1 is MNHEY, CDR2 SMNVEV, per germline (reference sequence). The CDR3 length is 14 residues. DNA of the CDR3: TGTGCCAGCAGGAAGAGCGGGAGTCCAAATGAGCAGTTCTTC. This encodes CASRKSGSPNEQFF.

This clone appeared once. The rearrangement uses TRBV6-5 and TRBJ1-1; D is unclear. The CDR3 sequence is 14 residues long. Germline V gives CDR1 MNHEY, CDR2 SVGAGI. As DNA, the CDR3 is TGTGCTACCCAACTCACGGAGGCCTACACTGAAGCTTTCTTT. Protein product: CATQLTEAYTEAFF.

The J gene is TRBJ2-5, the V gene TRBV15; 8 nucleotides match TRBD1. V lost 5 bases, J lost 4 bases, and 9 bases stayed unmatched. CDR3 length: 15 amino acids. Germline V gives CDR1 LNHNV, CDR2 YYDKDF (reference sequence). The CDR3 DNA is TGTGCCACCAGCCCTCTTCCAGGGGGCCGAGAGACCCAGTACTTC. Its protein is CATSPLPGGRETQYF.

This rearrangement joins TRBV19 to TRBJ2-5; 11 bases line up with TRBD2. Germline V gene sequence: CDR1 LNHDA, CDR2 SQIVND (reference sequence). This CDR3 has 15 amino acids. The J segment lost 5 bases and the V segment lost 4 bases, leaving 6 bases of the junction unmatched. CDR3 protein: CASSRLAGLGETQYF. CDR3 in DNA: TGTGCCAGTAGTAGACTAGCGGGATTGGGGGAGACCCAGTACTTC.

V usage is TRBV9 and J usage is TRBJ2-1; 9 nucleotides match TRBD2. Germline V gene data show CDR1 as SGDLS and CDR2 as YYNGEE. CDR3 length equals 16 residues. The ends lost 2 bases at V and 4 bases at J; junction bases unmatched: 7. CDR3 amino acids: CASSVSGSGGYNEQFF. The CDR3 nucleotides are TGTGCCAGCAGCGTGAGTGGTAGCGGGGGTTACAATGAGCAGTTCTTC.

The chain couples TRBV6-5 to TRBJ2-1; no clear D gene. The CDR3 totals 14 residues. Germline assignment: CDR1 MNHEY and CDR2 SVGAGI. V was clipped by 10 bases and J by 7 bases, with 20 bases between them. The CDR3 here is CATRRSLALNEQFF. As DNA, the CDR3 is TGTGCCACACGACGGAGTTTGGCTTTGAATGAGCAGTTCTTC.

The chain links TRBV2 to TRBJ2-3; 12 nucleotides line up with TRBD2. The CDR3 spans 15 residues. The germline V gene encodes CDR1 SNHLY and CDR2 FYNNEI. The V segment lost 5 bases and the J segment 4 bases; nucleotides outside the gene matches: 4. The CDR3 here is CASSRLAGGADTQYF. For the CDR3, the DNA is TGTGCCAGCAGTCGTCTAGCGGGAGGGGCAGATACGCAGTATTTT.

The rearrangement joins TRBV28 to TRBJ1-2, with no clear D. CDR1 and CDR2 (germline): MDHEN, SYDVKM. V lost 3 bases to trimming and J lost 1 base, with 9 bases between them. This CDR3 comprises 14 residues. CDR3 in DNA: TGTGCCAGCAGTTTTCCCCAGATTAACTATGGCTACACCTTC. Translated, it gives CASSFPQINYGYTF.